Listed below are T cell receptor beta chains from one sample, sequenced in a study of cytomegalovirus exposure and HLA in healthy donors. Data came from immunoSEQ multiplex PCR; TCRdb stores just in-frame clones and leaves some out. The profile shows approximately 70,000 clones, approximately 74% of them singletons. Sequencing was carried out using PBMCs. All receptors derive from a woman in her thirties in good health and CMV-seropositive. Both conserved end residues are part of each CDR3. The D gene is left open where the match is weak. Size tells how often a clone was seen (once, few, many) or the class of an expanded clone, and some rows leave it out.

D	V	length	J	size	CDR3	DNA
.	TRBV10-1	13	TRBJ1-2	once	CASSGSTSYGYTF	TGCGCCAGCAGCGGTTCGACAAGCTATGGCTACACCTTC
TRBD2	TRBV7-2	14	TRBJ2-7	.	CASSDGTSVYEQYF	TGTGCCAGCAGCGATGGCACTAGCGTCTACGAGCAGTACTTC
.	TRBV10-3	14	TRBJ1-1	.	CAIAGVGVNTEAFF	TGTGCCATAGCAGGGGTGGGGGTGAACACTGAAGCTTTCTTT
.	TRBV9	16	TRBJ2-7	.	CASSDGQGRDPYEQYF	TGTGCCAGCAGCGATGGGCAAGGGAGAGATCCCTACGAGCAGTACTTC
TRBD1	TRBV28	14	TRBJ2-7	.	CASSSTGGGNEQYF	TGTGCCAGCAGTTCGACAGGGGGCGGAAACGAGCAGTACTTC
TRBD2	TRBV30	15	TRBJ2-1	.	CAWSVGTSSYNEQFF	TGTGCCTGGAGTGTAGGGACTAGCTCCTACAATGAGCAGTTCTTC
TRBD1	TRBV30	15	TRBJ1-1	.	CAWTDIKRGRTEAFF	TGTGCCTGGACTGATATTAAGAGGGGGCGCACTGAAGCTTTCTTT
.	TRBV28	11	TRBJ2-5	few	CASSLRETQYF	TGTGCCAGCAGTTTACGGGAGACCCAGTACTTC
TRBD1	TRBV30	15	TRBJ1-4	.	CAWSLTGGVGEKLFF	TGTGCCTGGAGCTTGACAGGGGGGGTAGGTGAAAAACTGTTTTTT
.	TRBV29-1	14	TRBJ2-7	.	CSALAGTFTYEQYF	TGCAGCGCCCTCGCGGGGACGTTTACCTACGAGCAGTACTTC
.	TRBV5-1	16	TRBJ1-4	.	CASSLGQVGGGEKLFF	TGCGCCAGCAGCTTGGGACAGGTGGGCGGCGGCGAAAAACTGTTTTTT
.	TRBV18	13	TRBJ2-7	few	CASSPLSSYEQYF	TGTGCCAGCTCACCACTCAGTTCCTACGAGCAGTACTTC
TRBD2	TRBV30	12	TRBJ2-7	.	CGLAGPAWEQYF	TGTGGACTAGCGGGACCTGCCTGGGAGCAGTACTTC
TRBD1	TRBV28	15	TRBJ1-1	.	CASSSWDRTLGRAFF	TGTGCCAGCAGTTCCTGGGACAGAACGCTTGGGCGAGCTTTCTTT
.	TRBV25-1	13	TRBJ2-1	.	CASRGLGANEQFF	TGTGCCAGCAGAGGCCTGGGGGCGAATGAGCAGTTCTTC
TRBD1	TRBV2	15	TRBJ2-1	few	CASRRQGTIGNEQFF	TGTGCCAGCAGAAGACAGGGGACGATTGGTAATGAGCAGTTCTTC
.	TRBV28	14	TRBJ2-3	.	CASSLLASTDTQYF	TGTGCCAGCAGTTTGTTAGCTAGCACAGATACGCAGTATTTT
TRBD1	TRBV4-3	19	TRBJ1-4	.	CASSQDRAGGGGTNEKLFF	TGCGCCAGCAGCCAAGATCGTGCAGGGGGCGGCGGAACTAATGAAAAACTGTTTTTT
TRBD2	TRBV7-9	17	TRBJ2-3	.	CASSLGVAGGLTDTQYF	TGTGCCAGCAGCTTAGGGGTAGCGGGGGGACTCACAGATACGCAGTATTTT
TRBD1	TRBV5-4	15	TRBJ2-7	.	CASRRDRGQSYEQYF	TGTGCCAGCAGGAGGGACAGGGGGCAATCCTACGAGCAGTACTTC
.	TRBV11-1	13	TRBJ1-1	.	CASSVQGNTEAFF	TGTGCCAGCAGCGTACAGGGTAACACTGAAGCTTTCTTT
.	TRBV5-6	13	TRBJ1-2	.	CASRLRGNYGYTF	TGTGCCAGCAGGCTTAGGGGGAACTATGGCTACACCTTC
TRBD1	TRBV15	16	TRBJ2-7	few	CATSGEGQGSYYEQYF	TGTGCCACCAGCGGAGAGGGACAGGGGTCCTACTACGAGCAGTACTTC
TRBD1	TRBV29-1	13	TRBJ2-7	.	CSAGGDSSYEQYF	TGCAGCGCTGGTGGGGACAGTTCCTACGAGCAGTACTTC
.	TRBV6-1	14	TRBJ1-1	.	CASSWSQGNTEAFF	TGTGCCAGCAGTTGGTCACAGGGGAACACTGAAGCTTTCTTT
.	TRBV28	14	TRBJ1-2	.	CASSPTGLGAGYTF	TGTGCCAGCAGCCCTACAGGCTTGGGGGCTGGCTACACCTTC
.	TRBV18	14	TRBJ2-5	.	CASSPGRKEETQYF	TGTGCCAGCTCACCGGGGCGAAAGGAAGAGACCCAGTACTTC
.	TRBV5-1	15	TRBJ1-2	.	CASSPQLQGNYGYTF	TGCGCCAGCAGCCCTCAACTCCAGGGTAACTATGGCTACACCTTC
.	TRBV25-1	15	TRBJ2-2	.	CASSEPKGAAGELFF	TGTGCCAGCAGTGAACCGAAAGGGGCGGCCGGGGAGCTGTTTTTT
.	TRBV29-1	14	TRBJ1-1	few	CSAYTGSMNTEAFF	TGCAGCGCATATACAGGGTCAATGAACACTGAAGCTTTCTTT
.	TRBV2	15	TRBJ2-6	.	CASRREASGANVLTF	TGTGCCAGCAGGAGGGAAGCTTCTGGGGCCAACGTCCTGACTTTC
.	TRBV29-1	12	TRBJ1-5	.	CSVGQSNQPQHF	TGCAGCGTTGGGCAGAGCAATCAGCCCCAGCATTTT
.	TRBV10-3	14	TRBJ1-1	few	CAISGEGLNTEAFF	TGTGCCATCAGTGGGGAGGGCCTGAACACTGAAGCTTTCTTT
.	TRBV4-1	13	TRBJ1-1	.	CASSQYRVAEAFF	TGCGCCAGCAGCCAATACAGGGTGGCTGAAGCTTTCTTT
TRBD2	TRBV5-1	14	TRBJ2-3	.	CASSWSRGEDTQYF	TGCGCCAGCAGCTGGAGTCGGGGGGAGGATACGCAGTATTTT
.	TRBV5-1	13	TRBJ2-1	once	CASSSGFAGEQFF	TGCGCCAGCAGCTCTGGGTTTGCGGGGGAGCAGTTCTTC
.	TRBV4-1	16	TRBJ1-3	.	CASSLQGSKPGNTIYF	TGCGCCAGCAGCCTCCAGGGCAGTAAGCCTGGAAACACCATATATTTT
TRBD1	TRBV6-1	15	TRBJ2-1	.	CASSEAPRGFNEQFF	TGTGCCAGCAGTGAAGCCCCCAGGGGGTTCAATGAGCAGTTCTTC
.	TRBV27	14	TRBJ1-5	.	CASSGGWANQPQHF	TGTGCCAGCAGTGGAGGGTGGGCCAATCAGCCCCAGCATTTT
TRBD2	TRBV7-2	15	TRBJ2-3	.	CASSLGLAGTDTQYF	TGTGCCAGCAGCTTAGGACTAGCGGGCACAGATACGCAGTATTTT
.	TRBV7-9	14	TRBJ1-1	few	CASSSGQTNTEAFF	TGTGCCAGCAGCTCCGGACAGACGAACACTGAAGCTTTCTTT
.	TRBV15	14	TRBJ2-7	.	CATSRAGGPYEQYF	TGTGCCACCAGCAGAGCCGGAGGCCCCTACGAGCAGTACTTC
.	TRBV4-2	16	TRBJ1-5	once	CASSIRRGYSNQPQHF	TGTGCCAGCAGCATCCGCAGGGGTTATAGCAATCAGCCCCAGCATTTT
.	TRBV28	12	TRBJ2-7	.	CASGNTGNEQYF	TGTGCCAGCGGAAACACAGGGAACGAGCAGTACTTC
.	TRBV28	16	TRBJ2-7	.	CASSTLRDNISYEQYF	TGTGCCAGCAGCACGTTAAGGGACAATATTTCCTACGAGCAGTACTTC
TRBD2	TRBV6-5	14	TRBJ2-7	.	CASSFSREGYEQYF	TGTGCCAGCAGTTTTTCCCGGGAGGGTTACGAGCAGTACTTC
TRBD2	TRBV2	16	TRBJ2-7	few	CASSEASSGRAYEQYF	TGTGCCAGCAGTGAAGCTTCTAGCGGGAGGGCTTACGAGCAGTACTTC
.	TRBV7-2	15	TRBJ2-7	.	CASSLGNRLWDEQYF	TGTGCCAGCAGCTTAGGGAACAGGTTATGGGACGAGCAGTACTTC
.	TRBV7-2	15	TRBJ1-3	few	CASSTQQGSGNTIYF	TGTGCCAGCAGTACCCAGCAGGGCTCTGGAAACACCATATATTTT
.	TRBV5-4	13	TRBJ2-5	few	CASSSGDSGTQYF	TGTGCCAGCAGCTCCGGGGACTCCGGGACCCAGTACTTC
TRBD1	TRBV28	17	TRBJ2-7	.	CASSPPTGALMSYEQYF	TGTGCCAGCAGTCCACCGACAGGGGCGTTAATGTCCTACGAGCAGTACTTC
.	TRBV6-5	14	TRBJ1-1	.	CASRPGQLNTEAFF	TGTGCCAGCAGGCCCGGACAGCTGAACACTGAAGCTTTCTTT
TRBD2	TRBV6-5	15	TRBJ2-7	.	CASSSRGGPTYEQYF	TGTGCCAGCAGTAGCCGGGGGGGCCCCACCTACGAGCAGTACTTC
TRBD1	TRBV6-5	13	TRBJ2-5	.	CASRGTGKETQYF	TGTGCCAGCAGGGGGACAGGGAAAGAGACCCAGTACTTC